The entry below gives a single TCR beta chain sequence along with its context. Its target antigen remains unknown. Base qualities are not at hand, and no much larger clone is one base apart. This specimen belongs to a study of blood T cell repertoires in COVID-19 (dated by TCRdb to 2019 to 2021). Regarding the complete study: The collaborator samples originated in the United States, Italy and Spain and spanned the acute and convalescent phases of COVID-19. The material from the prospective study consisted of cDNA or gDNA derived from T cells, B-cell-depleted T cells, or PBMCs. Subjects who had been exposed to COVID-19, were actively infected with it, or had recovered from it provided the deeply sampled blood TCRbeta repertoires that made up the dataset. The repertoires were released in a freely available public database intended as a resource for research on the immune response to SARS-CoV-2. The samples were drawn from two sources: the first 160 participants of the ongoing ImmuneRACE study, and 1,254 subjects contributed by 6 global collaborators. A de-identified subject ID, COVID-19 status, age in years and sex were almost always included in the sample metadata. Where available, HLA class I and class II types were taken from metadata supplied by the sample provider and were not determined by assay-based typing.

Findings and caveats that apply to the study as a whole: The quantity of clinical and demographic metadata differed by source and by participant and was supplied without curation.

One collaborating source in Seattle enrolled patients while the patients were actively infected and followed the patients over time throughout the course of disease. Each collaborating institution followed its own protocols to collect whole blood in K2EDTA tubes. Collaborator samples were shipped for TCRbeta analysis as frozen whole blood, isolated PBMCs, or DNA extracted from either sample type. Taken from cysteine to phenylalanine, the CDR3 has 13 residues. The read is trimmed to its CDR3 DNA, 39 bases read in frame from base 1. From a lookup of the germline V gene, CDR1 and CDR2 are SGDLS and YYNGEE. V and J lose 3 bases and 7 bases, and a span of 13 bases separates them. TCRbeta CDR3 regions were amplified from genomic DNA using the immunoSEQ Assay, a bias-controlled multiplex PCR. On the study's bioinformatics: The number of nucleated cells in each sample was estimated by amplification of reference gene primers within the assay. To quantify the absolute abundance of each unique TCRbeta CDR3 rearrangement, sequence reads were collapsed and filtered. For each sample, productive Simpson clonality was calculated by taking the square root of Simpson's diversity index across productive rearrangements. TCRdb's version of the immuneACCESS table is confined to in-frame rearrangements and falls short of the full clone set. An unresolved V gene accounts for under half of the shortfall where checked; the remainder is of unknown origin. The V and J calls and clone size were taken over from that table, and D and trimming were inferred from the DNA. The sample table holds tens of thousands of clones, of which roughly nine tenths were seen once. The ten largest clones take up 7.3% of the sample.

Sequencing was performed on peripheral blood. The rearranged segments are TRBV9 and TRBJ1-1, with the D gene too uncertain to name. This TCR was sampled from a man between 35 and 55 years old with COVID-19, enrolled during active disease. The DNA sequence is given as TGTGCCAGCAGCGCGCGGGTAGGGCTTGAAGCTTTCTTT. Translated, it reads CASSARVGLEAFF.